Listed below are T cell receptor beta chains from one sample, sequenced in a study of response to subunit inactivated influenza vaccine. TCRdb processed the RT-PCR reads anew with MiXCR; each CDR3 protein has one entry. The data contain 150,000 or so distinct CDR3 sequences, approximately 10% of them singletons. Sequencing used non-naive T cells sorted from PBMCs, obtained about 40 days after vaccination. These receptors originate from a middle-aged man who received an inactivated influenza vaccine. CDR3s include the opening cysteine and the closing phenylalanine or tryptophan. A D gene is named only where the DNA matches it firmly. Clone size, where shown, is once, few, many, or a class for clones that have expanded.

CDR3 protein,CDR3 DNA,D gene,clone size,J gene,V gene
CASSLRQGSTEAFF,TGTGCCAGCAGTCTACGACAGGGTAGCACTGAAGCTTTCTTT,TRBD1,many,TRBJ1-1,TRBV12-3/TRBV12-4
CSARAWSSYEQYF,TGCAGTGCTAGAGCCTGGAGCTCCTACGAGCAGTACTTC,NA,few,TRBJ2-7,TRBV20-1
CASSLGTGSSRIEKLFF,TGTGCCAGCAGCTTAGGTACAGGAAGTTCAAGGATTGAAAAACTGTTTTTT,NA,few,TRBJ1-4,TRBV13
CSARDLGSGSQETQYF,TGCAGTGCTAGAGACCTGGGTTCGGGGTCCCAAGAGACCCAGTACTTC,NA,many,TRBJ2-5,TRBV20-1
CSARDDKRGTEAFF,TGCAGTGCTAGAGATGACAAACGGGGCACTGAAGCTTTCTTT,NA,NA,TRBJ1-1,TRBV20-1
CASSQDRDTQYF,TGTGCCAGCAGCCAAGATAGGGATACGCAGTATTTT,NA,few,TRBJ2-3,TRBV4-2
CATQGSGANVLTF,TGCGCCACCCAGGGGTCTGGGGCCAACGTCCTGACTTTC,NA,NA,TRBJ2-6,TRBV10-2
CASSLAWDNQETQYF,TGCGCCAGCAGCTTGGCCTGGGACAACCAAGAGACCCAGTACTTC,NA,few,TRBJ2-5,TRBV5-1
CASSLASRGGYNEQFF,TGTGCCAGCAGCTTAGCTTCTCGCGGGGGCTACAATGAGCAGTTCTTC,TRBD2,NA,TRBJ2-1,TRBV7-8
CASSLASGRIQETQYF,TGTGCCAGCAGCTTGGCCAGCGGACGTATACAAGAGACCCAGTACTTC,NA,NA,TRBJ2-5,TRBV5-6
CASSELTGGVGTRYF,TGTGCCAGCAGCGAATTGACAGGGGGCGTAGGGACCCGGTACTTC,TRBD1,NA,TRBJ2-5,TRBV7-2
CASSLEVGTEAFF,TGCGCCAGCAGCTTGGAGGTAGGCACTGAAGCTTTCTTT,NA,NA,TRBJ1-1,TRBV5-1
CASNLGLDTKTQYF,TGTGCCAGCAACCTGGGACTAGATACGAAGACCCAGTACTTC,TRBD2,NA,TRBJ2-5,TRBV6-1
CASSPFSGGGYEQYF,TGTGCCAGCAGCCCCTTCTCAGGGGGAGGCTACGAGCAGTACTTC,NA,few,TRBJ2-7,TRBV6-1
CASSAFAWGIYYGYTF,TGTGCCAGTAGTGCATTCGCCTGGGGGATTTACTATGGCTACACCTTC,NA,NA,TRBJ1-2,TRBV19
CASSPNTNTGELFF,TGTGCCAGCTCACCGAATACGAACACCGGGGAGCTGTTTTTT,NA,NA,TRBJ2-2,TRBV18
CASSQPGQYTVPLHF,TGTGCCAGCAGTCAGCCGGGACAGTACACCGTGCCCCTCCACTTT,TRBD1,once,TRBJ1-6,TRBV27
CAILSGETSGIPNYNEQFF,TGTGCCATCCTCTCGGGGGAGACTAGCGGCATTCCTAACTACAATGAGCAGTTCTTC,TRBD2,NA,TRBJ2-1,TRBV2
CASSRGINSNQPQHF,TGTGCCAGCAGCCGGGGCATTAATAGCAATCAGCCCCAGCATTTT,NA,many,TRBJ1-5,TRBV6-1
CASSKGLAPRSYEQYF,TGCGCCAGCAGCAAGGGCCTTGCGCCGAGGAGTTACGAGCAGTACTTC,NA,NA,TRBJ2-7,TRBV5-1
CASSFRPLGNIQYF,TGCGCCAGCAGCTTCCGACCACTCGGGAACATTCAGTACTTC,NA,few,TRBJ2-4,TRBV5-1
CASSPNSGFNQPQHF,TGTGCCAGCAGCCCTAATTCAGGGTTCAATCAGCCCCAGCATTTT,NA,few,TRBJ1-5,TRBV6-1
CASSLLSGGPSSGANVLTF,TGCGCCAGCAGCCTGTTGTCCGGGGGGCCGAGCTCTGGGGCCAACGTCCTGACTTTC,NA,NA,TRBJ2-6,TRBV4-3
CAISSTDNTEAFF,TGTGCCATCAGTTCGACAGACAACACTGAAGCTTTCTTT,NA,few,TRBJ1-1,TRBV10-3
CASSQDIRTDTQYF,TGTGCCAGCAGTCAGGATATTCGCACAGATACGCAGTATTTT,NA,many,TRBJ2-3,TRBV3-1
CASSINFGTGNTIYF,TGTGCCAGCAGTATAAACTTCGGGACTGGAAACACCATATATTTT,NA,many,TRBJ1-3,TRBV7-2
CASSQDLWEGSAETQYF,TGTGCCAGCAGCCAAGATCTGTGGGAGGGGAGTGCGGAGACCCAGTACTTC,TRBD2,few,TRBJ2-5,TRBV3-1
CASSEAGADGGKLFF,TGTGCCAGCAGTGAAGCAGGGGCCGACGGAGGAAAACTGTTTTTT,NA,NA,TRBJ1-4,TRBV6-1
CASSYSAGGPTDTQYF,TGTGCCAGCAGTTACTCGGCGGGAGGGCCGACAGATACGCAGTATTTT,TRBD2,few,TRBJ2-3,TRBV6-2/TRBV6-3
CASSQRPGGVMSTDTQYF,TGTGCCAGCAGCCAGCGGCCGGGGGGGGTTATGAGCACAGATACGCAGTATTTT,TRBD2,NA,TRBJ2-3,TRBV3-1
CASRTSGLYREEQYF,TGTGCCAGCAGGACTAGCGGGCTGTATAGGGAGGAGCAGTACTTC,TRBD2,NA,TRBJ2-7,TRBV25-1
CSVSDRGPEQYF,TGCAGCGTTTCGGACAGGGGGCCCGAGCAGTACTTC,TRBD1,few,TRBJ2-7,TRBV29-1
CASSLYPAGGLGTGELFF,TGCGCCAGCAGCTTGTATCCAGCGGGGGGCCTCGGCACCGGGGAGCTGTTTTTT,TRBD2,many,TRBJ2-2,TRBV5-1
CASSQDPRQGPYNEQFF,TGTGCCAGCAGCCAAGATCCGCGACAGGGACCCTACAATGAGCAGTTCTTC,TRBD1,few,TRBJ2-1,TRBV4-2
CASSERGGGASETQYF,TGTGCCAGCAGTGAACGGGGCGGGGGGGCGTCCGAGACCCAGTACTTC,TRBD2,few,TRBJ2-5,TRBV2
CSARDFYSSGRVDEQFF,TGCAGTGCTAGAGATTTCTATTCTAGCGGGAGGGTCGATGAGCAGTTCTTC,TRBD2,NA,TRBJ2-1,TRBV20-1
CASSLAQDTFEAFF,TGTGCCAGCAGCTTGGCCCAGGACACCTTTGAAGCTTTCTTT,NA,NA,TRBJ1-1,TRBV5-8
CASSFGRVLYGYTF,TGTGCCAGCAGCTTTGGCAGGGTTCTCTATGGCTACACCTTC,NA,NA,TRBJ1-2,TRBV5-6
CAISKKQETQYF,TGTGCCATCAGCAAGAAGCAAGAGACCCAGTACTTC,NA,many,TRBJ2-5,TRBV10-3
CVSSPGGTVYNEQFF,TGTGTCAGCTCACCCGGAGGGACAGTCTACAATGAGCAGTTCTTC,NA,NA,TRBJ2-1,TRBV18
CSLKAGTGTDTQYF,TGCAGTCTTAAGGCCGGGACAGGCACAGATACGCAGTATTTT,TRBD1,few,TRBJ2-3,TRBV20-1
CASSLPAGSFSSYNEQFF,TGTGCCAGCAGTCTCCCAGCGGGATCCTTCAGCTCCTACAATGAGCAGTTCTTC,TRBD2,NA,TRBJ2-1,TRBV2
CASSQQSGTGVYEQYF,TGTGCCAGCAGCCAACAGTCCGGGACAGGGGTCTACGAGCAGTACTTC,TRBD1,NA,TRBJ2-7,TRBV4-2
CASTLTRTGNYGYTF,TGTGCCAGCACCCTTACCCGGACAGGGAACTATGGCTACACCTTC,TRBD1,NA,TRBJ1-2,TRBV7-2
CASRGMDSGRTGANVLTF,TGTGCCAGCCGGGGGATGGATAGCGGGAGAACTGGGGCCAACGTCCTGACTTTC,TRBD2,few,TRBJ2-6,TRBV13
CASSPLRDTAQHF,TGTGCCAGCTCACCACTCCGGGACACCGCCCAGCATTTT,NA,NA,TRBJ1-5,TRBV18
CASSSSSYEQYF,TGTGCCAGCAGCTCTAGCAGCTACGAGCAGTACTTC,NA,many,TRBJ2-7,TRBV7-9
CASSQELGGVYEQYF,TGTGCCAGCAGCCAAGAGTTGGGGGGGGTCTACGAGCAGTACTTC,TRBD2,many,TRBJ2-7,TRBV4-2
CASSRTSGKGRYEQYF,TGTGCCAGCAGCCGGACTAGCGGGAAGGGTCGCTACGAGCAGTACTTC,TRBD2,few,TRBJ2-7,TRBV6-2/TRBV6-3
CASSQEYTGRETQYF,TGTGCCAGCAGCCAAGAATATACAGGGCGAGAGACCCAGTACTTC,NA,NA,TRBJ2-5,TRBV4-2
CASSLGTGGEQYF,TGTGCCAGCAGCCTAGGGACAGGGGGTGAGCAGTACTTC,TRBD1,many,TRBJ2-7,TRBV7-9
CASSYSPGHPSYEQYF,TGTGCCAGCAGTTACTCTCCGGGACACCCCTCCTACGAGCAGTACTTC,NA,NA,TRBJ2-7,TRBV6-2/TRBV6-3
CASSADQPGGTQYF,TGTGCCAGCAGTGCGGACCAACCCGGCGGCACCCAGTACTTC,NA,few,TRBJ2-5,TRBV12-3/TRBV12-4
CASSRGSLADEQFF,TGTGCCAGCAGTCGAGGGTCCCTAGCAGATGAGCAGTTCTTC,NA,few,TRBJ2-1,TRBV2
CASSTSGRGTGELFF,TGTGCCAGCAGCACTAGCGGGAGAGGGACCGGGGAGCTGTTTTTT,TRBD2,NA,TRBJ2-2,TRBV7-2
CASSLLGSDTQYF,TGTGCCAGCAGTTTATTAGGGTCAGATACGCAGTATTTT,NA,many,TRBJ2-3,TRBV12-3/TRBV12-4
CASRPGGYEQYF,TGTGCCAGCAGGCCGGGGGGTTACGAGCAGTACTTC,TRBD2,NA,TRBJ2-7,TRBV28
CASSQQGTEAFF,TGTGCCAGCTCACAACAGGGCACTGAAGCTTTCTTT,NA,many,TRBJ1-1,TRBV25-1
CASSPRDASGNTIYF,TGCGCCAGCAGCCCTCGCGACGCTTCTGGAAACACCATATATTTT,NA,NA,TRBJ1-3,TRBV4-1
CASSLGGTGPNEQYF,TGTGCCAGCAGCTTAGGGGGGACAGGTCCCAACGAGCAGTACTTC,TRBD1,NA,TRBJ2-7,TRBV11-2